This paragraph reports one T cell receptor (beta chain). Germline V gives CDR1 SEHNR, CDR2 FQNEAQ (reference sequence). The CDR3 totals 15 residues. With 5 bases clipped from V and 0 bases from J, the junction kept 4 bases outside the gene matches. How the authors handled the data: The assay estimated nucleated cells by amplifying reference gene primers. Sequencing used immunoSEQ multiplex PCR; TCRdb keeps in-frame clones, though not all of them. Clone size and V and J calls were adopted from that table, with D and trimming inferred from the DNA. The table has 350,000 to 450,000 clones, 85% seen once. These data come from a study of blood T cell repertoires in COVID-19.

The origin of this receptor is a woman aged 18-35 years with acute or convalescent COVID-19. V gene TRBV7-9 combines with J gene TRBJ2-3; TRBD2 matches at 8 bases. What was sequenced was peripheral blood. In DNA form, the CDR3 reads TGTGCCAGCAGCCCCAAGCGGGGGAGCACAGATACGCAGTATTTT. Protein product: CASSPKRGSTDTQYF.